Described below is a single T cell receptor beta chain sequence and its context. The antigen is not known. PCR used 60 Vbeta primers and 13 Jbeta primers. Libraries were prepared by immunoSEQ multiplex PCR; TCRdb keeps only in-frame clonotypes and omits some of them. The data show roughly 140,000 clones, around 79% seen once. CDR3 length: 14 amino acids. V was pared by 0 bases and J by 7 bases, with 12 bases between. Germline CDR1 SGHAT, CDR2 FQNNGV. This specimen comes from a study of cytomegalovirus exposure and HLA in healthy donors. Findings and caveats of the study: Later genetic work tied a missense DCLRE1C variant to beta-chain V and J trimming. The study flagged some 170 TCR beta chains as cytomegalovirus-associated. It was assumed in the presence/absence analyses that sequencing depth was roughly uniform across donors. There were some V segments, including TRBV6-2 and TRBV6-3, excluded as indistinguishable.

This sequence joins TRBV11-2 and TRBJ2-5, with a weak D call TRBD2 (7 bases). This receptor was identified in a man aged 45-65 years in good health and CMV-seropositive. The sample was PBMCs. CDR3 bases: TGTGCCAGCAGCTTAGAGGAGGGGGGGTGGACCCAGTACTTC. It yields the protein CASSLEEGGWTQYF.